This T cell receptor beta chain was identified in a study of radiation and T cells in renal cell carcinoma (dated by TCRdb to the early 2020s). In the study overall: In total, roughly 51 samples underwent TCR beta sequencing: some 25 tumors plus 27 peripheral blood samples. In the 40 to 60 samples combined, some 4,100,000 unique CDR3 nucleotide sequences were found, encoding 2.5 million or so unique CDR3 amino acid sequences. The last blood draw occurred 4 weeks after radiation, at the same time as nephrectomy.

In regard to this clone: Its binding antigen is unknown. Base-call qualities are not available, and no considerably larger clone is one nucleotide away.

At the junction V is shortened by 4 bases and J by 2 bases, with 9 bases in between. In the germline V gene, CDR1 corresponds to KGHSH and CDR2 to LQKENI. The CDR3 numbers 14 residues from cysteine through phenylalanine. The CDR3 DNA has 42 bases and is translated from base 1. Points the paper makes about the study in general: Changes in the blood repertoire were not tracked past 4 weeks after treatment. With a single-armed trial design, the study had no way to address how radiation dose or scheduling affects the TCR repertoire. Top tumor clonotypes rose in blood from baseline to 2 weeks post-radiation, then contracted by 4 weeks, suggesting transient expansion of tumor-resident clones. Because no pretreatment tumor biopsies were available, whether clonotypes were present in the tumor at baseline could not be determined.

Following the manufacturer's recommendations, the immunoSEQ kit was used to generate TCR beta libraries from genomic DNA. For library preparation, a first multiplex PCR was performed with proprietary primers, followed by a second PCR in which unique barcodes were added, and bead cleanups were performed after each round. Each sample batch included a kit-provided positive control reaction and a negative control reaction. The final libraries were assessed on an Agilent 4200 TapeStation D1000 ScreenTape, pooled by volume, and quantified by qPCR. Sequencing was performed on an Illumina NextSeq500 using a MidOutput 150-cycle cartridge, with 156 Read1 cycles, 15 Index1 cycles, and the kit custom primers. The pooled library was loaded at around 1 pM with an approximately 21% PhiX control spike-in. Concerning the study's data processing: The vendor-processed data were analyzed in R, and a clonotype was defined as all T cells that share the same CDR3 nucleotide sequence. In the clone abundance analyses, frequencies in each sample were normalized to that sample's 10,000 most abundant clones. Public T cell clones, which averaged fewer than five per sample, were excluded before analysis. Tumor-enriched and baseline blood-enriched clonotypes were defined by at least a 32-fold difference in abundance between compartments. A beta-binomial differential abundance model was used to identify clonotypes that expanded or contracted between blood time points. Tumor-blood repertoire similarity was measured with the Baroni-Urbani and Buser coefficient, and groups were compared using two-tailed Wilcoxon tests in R. TCRdb re-hosts the immuneACCESS table, in-frame sequences only. Its copies lack some clones; in the studies checked, an unresolved V gene accounts for under half of them, and the cause for the rest is not known. The DNA gave D and trimming, while V, J and clone size come from that table. For this sample the table gives about 90,000 clones, of which 80% to 90% were detected only once. The ten largest clones represent around 7.7% of the sample.

Per the publication, the time point label means: blood 4 weeks post-SBRT, at nephrectomy. The label giving this sample's treatment or condition can be read as: 15 Gy SBRT to primary tumor, nephrectomy 4 weeks later. The samples were drawn from a clinical trial, where primary renal cell carcinomas were treated with 15 Gy of stereotactic body radiation therapy and then removed by nephrectomy 4 weeks afterward. To track tumor-enriched clonotypes, serial peripheral blood was sampled from radiation-treated patients at baseline and at 2 weeks and 4 weeks after SBRT. Every patient's renal cell carcinoma showed clear cell pathology. Genomic DNA for TCR sequencing was prepared using the QIAamp DNA Blood Mini Kit (Qiagen). Samples were included in the analyses only if all quality control checks were passed.

The specimen comprised blood, sampled from a patient whose treatment included radiotherapy and nephrectomy. The TCR comes from a man in his 60s with renal cell carcinoma. Here the chain combines TRBV18 and TRBJ2-1, and possibly TRBD1, on 6 matching bases. The CDR3 region has the sequence CASSLRQAYNEQFF. The DNA reads as follows: TGTGCCAGCTCACTAAGACAGGCCTACAATGAGCAGTTCTTC.